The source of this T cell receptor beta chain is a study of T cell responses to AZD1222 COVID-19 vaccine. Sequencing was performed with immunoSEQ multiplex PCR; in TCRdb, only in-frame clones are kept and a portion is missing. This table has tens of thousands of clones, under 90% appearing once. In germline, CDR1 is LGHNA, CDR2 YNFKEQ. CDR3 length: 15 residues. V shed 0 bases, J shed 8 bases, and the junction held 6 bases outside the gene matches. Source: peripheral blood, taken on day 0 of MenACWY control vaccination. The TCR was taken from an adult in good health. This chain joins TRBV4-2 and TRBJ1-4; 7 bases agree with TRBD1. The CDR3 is CASSQDRGGLEKLFF. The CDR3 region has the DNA TGTGCCAGCAGCCAAGATCGAGGGGGCTTGGAAAAACTGTTTTTT.